These T cell receptor beta chains were read from a single sample in a study of CD8+CD57+ T cells in acquired aplastic anemia. TCRdb reprocessed the reads via MiXCR and lists one record per CDR3 protein. The data show some 180,000 distinct CDR3 sequences, roughly 50% seen once. Sequencing was done on a sample of sorted CD4+, CD8+, or CD8+CD57+ T cells (not recorded which) from PBMCs. Every receptor here comes from a human donor with aplastic anemia. Both conserved end residues are part of each CDR3. Fields, in order: clone size, J gene, D gene, V gene, CDR3 protein, CDR3 DNA. A D gene is named only where the DNA matches it firmly. Only some rows state a clone size, as once, few, many or a class for expanded clones.

- TRBJ2-7 TRBD2 TRBV5-1 CASSLVPSGVDEQYF TGCGCCAGCAGCTTGGTACCTAGCGGGGTTGACGAGCAGTACTTC
many TRBJ2-1 TRBD2 TRBV25-1 CASSAPGLAGGNEQFF TGTGCCAGCAGTGCCCCGGGACTAGCGGGGGGGAATGAGCAGTTCTTC
- TRBJ2-7 - TRBV20-1 CSADSPDETYEQYF TGCAGTGCTGATAGCCCAGACGAGACCTACGAGCAGTACTTC
few TRBJ2-6 - TRBV2 CASRKTGANVLTF TGTGCCAGCAGGAAGACTGGGGCCAACGTCCTGACTTTC
many TRBJ2-1 TRBD1 TRBV10-3 CAISDRDREYNEQFF TGTGCCATCAGTGACCGGGACAGGGAGTACAATGAGCAGTTCTTC
- TRBJ1-6 - TRBV2 CASSEMGGGNNSPLHF TGTGCCAGCAGTGAAATGGGAGGGGGAAATAATTCACCCCTCCACTTT
few TRBJ2-5 - TRBV20-1 CSASQQWETQYF TGCAGTGCTAGTCAGCAGTGGGAGACCCAGTACTTC
many TRBJ2-6 - TRBV20-1 CSASSSSLSGANVLTF TGCAGTGCTAGCTCCAGTTCCCTCTCTGGGGCCAACGTCCTGACTTTC
- TRBJ2-7 TRBD2 TRBV10-3 CAISAGTSGVYEQYF TGTGCCATCAGTGCCGGGACTAGCGGGGTCTACGAGCAGTACTTC
- TRBJ1-1 TRBD1 TRBV7-2 CASSPSYIGTGLMDTEAFF TGTGCCAGCAGCCCGAGTTATATTGGGACAGGTCTCATGGACACTGAAGCTTTCTTT
many TRBJ1-1 - TRBV6-1 CASSERGMNTEAFF TGTGCCAGCAGTGAACGGGGTATGAACACTGAAGCTTTCTTT
- TRBJ1-4 - TRBV15 CATSRELAERNEKLFF TGTGCCACCAGCAGAGAGTTGGCAGAAAGAAATGAAAAACTGTTTTTT
- TRBJ2-3 - TRBV7-3 CASSLTGVDTQYF TGTGCCAGCAGCTTGACAGGAGTCGATACGCAGTATTTT
- TRBJ1-5 TRBD1 TRBV5-1 CASSLGDRANQPQHF TGCGCCAGCAGCTTGGGGGACAGGGCTAATCAGCCCCAGCATTTT
many TRBJ1-6 - TRBV19 CASSMDGTYNSPLHF TGTGCCAGTAGTATGGATGGAACCTATAATTCACCCCTCCACTTT
- TRBJ2-7 TRBD1 TRBV5-1 CASSLATGGPVEQYF TGCGCCAGCAGCTTGGCCACAGGGGGTCCGGTCGAGCAGTACTTC
- TRBJ2-1 TRBD2 TRBV12-3/TRBV12-4 CASTPGGYNEQFF TGTGCCAGCACTCCGGGGGGGTACAATGAGCAGTTCTTC
few TRBJ1-1 - TRBV29-1 CSVEGGIGAFF TGCAGCGTTGAAGGCGGAATAGGGGCTTTCTTT
many TRBJ1-3 - TRBV2 CASRLRRQDADSGNTIYF TGTGCCAGCAGATTACGCCGACAGGACGCAGACTCTGGAAACACCATATATTTT
few TRBJ2-7 TRBD2 TRBV11-2 CASSLGAGGIPYEQYF TGTGCCAGCAGCTTAGGAGCGGGAGGAATCCCGTACGAGCAGTACTTC
- TRBJ2-5 TRBD2 TRBV7-2 CASSLGTSGGAETQYF TGTGCCAGCAGCTTAGGGACTAGCGGGGGGGCAGAGACCCAGTACTTC
medium-sized TRBJ2-2 - TRBV20-1 CSARQHTGELFF TGCAGTGCTAGGCAGCACACCGGGGAGCTGTTTTTT